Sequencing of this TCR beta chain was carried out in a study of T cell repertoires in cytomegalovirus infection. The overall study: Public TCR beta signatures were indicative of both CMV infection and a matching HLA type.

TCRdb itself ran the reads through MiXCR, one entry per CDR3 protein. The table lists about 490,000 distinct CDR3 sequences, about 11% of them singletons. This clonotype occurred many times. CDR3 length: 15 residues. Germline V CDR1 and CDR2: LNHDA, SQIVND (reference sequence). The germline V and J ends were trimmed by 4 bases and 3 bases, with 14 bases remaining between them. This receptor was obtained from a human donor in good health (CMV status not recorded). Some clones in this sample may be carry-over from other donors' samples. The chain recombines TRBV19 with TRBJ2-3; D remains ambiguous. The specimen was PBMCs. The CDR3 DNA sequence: TGTGCCAGTAGTAAGATGGACGTAGTGACAGATACGCAGTATTTT. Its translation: CASSKMDVVTDTQYF.